These 24 T cell receptor beta chains were all obtained from the same sample, sequenced in a study of long-term antiretroviral therapy in people with HIV. Version v3.0 of the immunoSEQ assay ran at survey level. Sequencing used immunoSEQ multiplex PCR; TCRdb keeps in-frame clones, though not all of them. The top ten clones hold 12% of a sample with 20,000 to 25,000 clones, around 69% of them seen once. The sequencing used unsorted PBMCs, collected around 21 months before starting antiretroviral therapy. The receptors stem from a woman between 40 and 50 years old with HIV.

The chain employs TRBV5-1 and TRBJ2-3; TRBD2 matches at 7 bases. Germline V gene data show CDR1 as SGHRS and CDR2 as YFSETQ. This CDR3 region has 15 residues. With 4 bases clipped from V and 2 bases from J, the junction kept 7 bases outside the gene matches. CDR3 in amino acids: CASSLERDSTDTQYF. The CDR3 DNA reads TGCGCCAGCAGCCTGGAGCGGGACTCCACAGATACGCAGTATTTT.

The genes are TRBV7-6 and TRBJ1-2; possible D gene TRBD1, 5 bases. V lost 3 bases and J 3 bases, leaving 11 bases between the germline ends. CDR1 is SGHVS and CDR2 is FNYEAQ in the germline V gene. CDR3 length equals 14 residues. CDR3: CASSLSGTHYGYTF. The DNA for the CDR3 is TGTGCCAGCAGCTTGTCCGGGACCCACTATGGCTACACCTTC.

This clone has just a few counts. The chain employs TRBV29-1 and TRBJ1-2; TRBD1 matches 8 bases. This CDR3 comprises 12 residues. Per the germline V gene, CDR1 is SQVTM and CDR2 is ANQGSEA. V lost 7 bases to trimming and J lost 2 bases; unmatched junction nucleotides: 3. CDR3 sequence (DNA): TGCAGCGATCGGACAGGGAACTATGGCTACACCTTC. This sequence encodes CSDRTGNYGYTF.

The sample holds one count of this clone. V is TRBV7-8 and J is TRBJ1-2; no clear D gene. The CDR3 runs to 12 residues. From germline, CDR1 is SGHVS and CDR2 FQNEAQ. V lost 5 bases, J lost 4 bases, and 8 bases lay in between. The CDR3 nucleotides read TGTGCCAGCAGCGCAGACCTCTATGGCTACACCTTC. Protein: CASSADLYGYTF.

V usage is TRBV19 and J usage is TRBJ1-1; perhaps TRBD1 as D (5 bases). This CDR3 is 18 amino acids long. Germline-derived CDR1 and CDR2 are LNHDA and SQIVND (reference sequence). Trimming left V 3 bases short and J 1 base short, with 21 bases between. CDR3 bases: TGTGCCAGTAGTATTCCCGGACTTCTACTCGGGACGAACACTGAAGCTTTCTTT. Translating it yields CASSIPGLLLGTNTEAFF.

Notes on this clone: No conserved phenylalanine or tryptophan ends this CDR3, so it is likely a read error. The genes are TRBV7-2 and TRBJ1-2, with D unclear. Germline CDR1 is SGHTA and CDR2 is FQGNSA. This CDR3 is built from 13 residues. V dropped 3 bases and J dropped 0 bases, with 5 bases sitting between them. The CDR3 loop is CASSFSANYGYTL. CDR3 DNA: TGTGCCAGCAGCTTTAGCGCTAACTATGGCTACACCCTC.

The chain employs TRBV7-9 and TRBJ2-5; D remains ambiguous. The germline gives CDR1 SEHNR, CDR2 FQNEAQ (reference sequence). V was cut by 0 bases and J by 5 bases, with 10 bases left in between. The CDR3 length is 14 residues. The CDR3 loop reads CASSLAAHSETQYF. DNA of the CDR3: TGTGCCAGCAGCTTAGCAGCCCACTCGGAGACCCAGTACTTC. Full variable domain (remainder filled in from reference TRBV7-9 and TRBJ2-5): DTGVSQNPRHKITKRGQNVTFRCDPISEHNRLYWYRQTLGQGPEFLTYFQNEAQLEKSRLLSDRFSAERPKGSFSTLEIQRTEQGDSAMYLCASSLAAHSETQYFGPGTRLLVL.

This rearrangement joins TRBV11-3 to TRBJ2-5, with D possibly TRBD2 on 5 matching bases. Germline CDR1 SGHNT, CDR2 YENEEA. Trimming took 5 bases from V and 3 from J, leaving 10 bases between them. The CDR3 is 13 amino acids. CDR3 residues: CASSRREEETQYF. The CDR3 DNA follows: TGTGCCAGCAGCCGCCGGGAAGAAGAGACCCAGTACTTC.

CDR3 protein: CASSQDLRGRNEQFF. CDR3 in DNA: TGTGCCAGCAGCCAAGATCTCAGGGGGAGGAATGAGCAGTTCTTC. V usage is TRBV14 and J usage is TRBJ2-1; perhaps TRBD1 as D (7 bases). CDR3 size: 15 residues. Germline CDR1 SGHDN, CDR2 FVKESK. V gave up 0 bases and J gave up 7 bases, with 13 bases separating them.

The rearrangement links TRBV5-1 to TRBJ2-7; 7 nucleotides match TRBD2. This CDR3 spans 13 amino acids. J gave up 4 bases and V 7 bases, and 8 bases lay outside the gene matches. Germline CDR1 and CDR2: SGHRS and YFSETQ. The CDR3 DNA is TGCGCCAGCGCGGGGGACGCTCCGTACGAGCAGTACTTC. Protein: CASAGDAPYEQYF. Complete variable domain (other parts from reference TRBV5-1 and TRBJ2-7): KAGVTQTPRYLIKTRGQQVTLSCSPISGHRSVSWYQQTPGQGLQFLFEYFSETQRNKGNFPGRFSGRQFSNSRSEMNVSTLELGDSALYLCASAGDAPYEQYFGPGTRLTVT.

The chain uses TRBV11-2 and TRBJ2-1, with D maybe TRBD2 (7 bases). The V end lost 5 bases, the J end lost 3 bases, and 17 bases lay between the germline ends. There are 16 residues in the CDR3. Germline CDR1 reads SGHAT; CDR2 reads FQNNGV. As DNA, the CDR3 is TGTGCCAGCAGCCCCCGGGGAGGGGGATACTACAATGAGCAGTTCTTC. This codes for CASSPRGGGYYNEQFF.

This clone was recorded a few times. This sequence joins TRBV7-2 and TRBJ1-6, with D unresolved. The CDR3 contains 11 residues. Germline V gives CDR1 SGHTA, CDR2 FQGNSA. The V and J ends lost 5 bases and 8 bases respectively, with 4 bases between them. CDR3 sequence: CASSLDSPLHF. CDR3 in DNA: TGTGCCAGCAGCCTTGATTCACCCCTCCACTTT.

The chain links TRBV29-1 to TRBJ1-1, with D uncertain. V was clipped by 6 bases and J by 2 bases, with 13 bases between them. The CDR3 is made up of 13 amino acids. CDR1 and CDR2 from the germline V gene are SQVTM and ANQGSEA. The DNA of the CDR3 is TGCAGCGTCGAGGACGGTCCAAACACTGAAGCTTTCTTT. It is translated as CSVEDGPNTEAFF.

This clone was seen a few times. V and J are TRBV4-3 and TRBJ1-4; D is undetermined. Germline assignment: CDR1 LGHNA and CDR2 YSLEER. Trimming cost V 1 base and J 8 bases, with 11 bases left between them. This CDR3 is built from 14 residues. CDR3 nucleotides: TGCGCCAGCAGCCAAGTCTTTGGGTCGGAAAAACTGTTTTTT. This gives the protein CASSQVFGSEKLFF.

This clone is a singleton in its sample. The chain joins TRBV12-1 to TRBJ1-5; TRBD1 is the table's D call and was not checked against the DNA. TRBV12-1 is a known pseudogene. This CDR3 has 18 amino acids. CDR3 nucleotides: TGTGCCAGCAGCTTTTCTTCCCTAAGCGGACAGGGGGATCAGCCCCAGCATTTT. Protein: CASSFSSLSGQGDQPQHF.

In regard to this clone: Other DNA sequences in the sample encode the same CDR3. CDR3 in DNA: TGTGCCAGCTCAGACAGAAACTATGGCTACACCTTC. Its translation is CASSDRNYGYTF. This sequence joins TRBV6-6 and TRBJ1-2, with a possible D match to TRBD1 (5 bases). The germline V gene has CDR1 MNHNY and CDR2 SVGAGI (reference sequence). There are 12 residues in the CDR3. The germline V and J ends were trimmed by 8 bases and 2 bases, with 9 bases remaining between them.

The chain couples TRBV10-3 to TRBJ2-3, with 10 bases matching TRBD2. This CDR3 is 18 amino acids long. The V segment lost 2 bases and the J segment 2 bases; nucleotides outside the gene matches: 10. Germline assignment: CDR1 ENHRY and CDR2 SYGVKD. The DNA of the CDR3 is TGTGCCATCAGTGAGACGTGGACTAGCGGAAAGTACACAGATACGCAGTATTTT. It codes for CAISETWTSGKYTDTQYF.

This clone was seen only once. CDR3: CASSLSQREGLEQFF. The CDR3 DNA reads TGCGCCAGCAGCTTGTCCCAGCGGGAGGGCCTCGAGCAGTTCTTC. The J gene is TRBJ2-1, the V gene TRBV5-1, with TRBD2 identical over 10 bases. The CDR3 is made up of 15 amino acids. Germline V lookup: CDR1 SGHRS, CDR2 YFSETQ. V lost 1 base and J lost 10; bases outside the gene matches: 8.

The chain joins TRBV19 to TRBJ2-7; D gene uncertain. V lost 0 bases to trimming and J lost 4 bases, with 7 bases between them. The CDR3 is 13 amino acids. Germline lookup yields CDR1 LNHDA and CDR2 SQIVND (reference sequence). The CDR3, as DNA: TGTGCCAGTAGTATAGAGCCGGGTTACGAGCAGTACTTC. Translated: CASSIEPGYEQYF.

CDR3 bases: TGTGCCTGGAGTGTCCGGGGGGGCCGCTACGAGCAGTACTTC. This translates into CAWSVRGGRYEQYF. The chain employs TRBV30 and TRBJ2-7; 8 bases agree with TRBD2. Germline-derived CDR1 and CDR2 are GTSNPN and SVGIG (reference sequence). The CDR3 has 14 amino acids. The J segment lost 3 bases and the V segment lost 0 bases, leaving 4 bases of the junction unmatched.

The J gene is TRBJ2-3, the V gene TRBV4-3; the D is unclear. The CDR3 is 16 residues long. CDR1 and CDR2 from the germline V gene are LGHNA and YSLEER. V was trimmed by 1 base and J by 0 bases, leaving 11 bases between them. The chain's CDR3 is CASSQGSAGSTDTQYF. The CDR3 nucleotides read TGCGCCAGCAGCCAAGGGTCGGCAGGTAGCACAGATACGCAGTATTTT.

This clone was observed once. This chain links TRBV18 with TRBJ1-1, with D unclear. Germline V gene sequence: CDR1 KGHSH, CDR2 LQKENI. The CDR3 sequence is 15 residues long. The V gene lost 0 bases and the J gene lost 5 bases, with 13 bases spanning the gap. CDR3 sequence (DNA): TGTGCCAGCTCACCACCGGGTGGCCCGGGGACTGAAGCTTTCTTT. This gives the protein CASSPPGGPGTEAFF. The variable domain in full, completed from reference TRBV18 and TRBJ1-1, reads NAGVMQNPRHLVRRRGQEARLRCSPMKGHSHVYWYRQLPEEGLKFMVYLQKENIIDESGMPKERFSAEFPKEGPSILRIQQVVRGDSAAYFCASSPPGGPGTEAFFGQGTRLTVV.

This sequence joins TRBV11-3 and TRBJ2-3, with 10 nucleotides matching TRBD1. V lost 5 bases to trimming and J lost 4 bases; unmatched junction nucleotides: 3. Germline values: CDR1 SGHNT, CDR2 YENEEA. This CDR3 contains 14 residues. The CDR3 nucleotides are TGTGCCAGCAGCCGGGACAGGGGAGCAGATACGCAGTATTTT. Translated: CASSRDRGADTQYF.

The chain links TRBV10-1 to TRBJ1-2, with TRBD1 as a possible D gene (6 bases). The germline V gene has CDR1 WNHNN and CDR2 SYGVQD (reference sequence). V gave up 2 bases and J gave up 7 bases, with 11 bases separating them. CDR3 length: 13 amino acids. The CDR3 reads CASSELPGAGYTF. The DNA for the CDR3 is TGCGCCAGCAGTGAGCTCCCGGGGGCTGGCTACACCTTC.